The 27 T cell receptor beta chains reported below all come from one sample, sequenced in a study of beta chain features in type 1 diabetes. Since all of the isolated RNA was reverse transcribed, expressed TCRB transcripts were what got sequenced. Clones were sequenced by immunoSEQ multiplex PCR, and TCRdb holds only the in-frame ones, with some missing. The data contain 250,000 to 350,000 clones, 13% to 15% of them singletons. For these receptors, no antigen is known. Study-wide points: There was a moderate but significant shortening of TCRB CDR3s in all four CD4+ subsets of Type 1 diabetes patients.

Sequencing was performed on naive CD4+ T cells from blood. Source of these receptors: a man in his thirties or forties with type 1 diabetes.

This rearrangement joins TRBV7-3 to TRBJ2-1; D is possibly TRBD2 (5 bases). Germline V gene sequence: CDR1 SGHTA, CDR2 FQGTGA. This CDR3 has 15 amino acids. The V gene lost 5 bases and the J gene lost 9 bases, with 20 bases spanning the gap. The CDR3, as DNA: TGTGCCAGCAGCATCTCGGCTCTAGCCCGGAGTGAGCAGTTCTTC. Its translation: CASSISALARSEQFF.

The V call is TRBV6-1, the J call TRBJ2-5; TRBD1 is a possible D gene (5 bases). Germline assignment: CDR1 MNHNS and CDR2 SASEGT. V lost 5 bases and J lost 4, with 11 bases in between. The CDR3 runs 13 residues. CDR3 in amino acids: CASSPGRVETQYF. CDR3 in DNA: TGTGCCAGCAGTCCGGGCAGGGTAGAGACCCAGTACTTC.

V gene TRBV7-9 combines with J gene TRBJ1-1; maybe TRBD1 (5 bases). CDR1 is SEHNR, CDR2 FQNEAQ, per germline (reference sequence). This CDR3 comprises 13 residues. The V gene lost 5 bases and the J gene lost 6 bases, with 13 bases spanning the gap. CDR3 sequence reads: CASSPKGFPEAFF. The CDR3 DNA reads TGTGCCAGCAGCCCTAAGGGGTTCCCTGAAGCTTTCTTT.

This clone came up a few times. This chain connects TRBV7-9 to TRBJ2-6; D gene unclear. With 5 bases removed from V and 4 bases from J, the gap between germline ends came to 12 bases. The CDR3 is 15 residues long. Germline loops: CDR1 SEHNR, CDR2 FQNEAQ (reference sequence). The DNA of the CDR3 is TGTGCCAGCAGCCGGGTAGAGGCCGGGGCCAACGTCCTGACTTTC. Its translation is CASSRVEAGANVLTF.

CDR3 protein: CASSRQGTLANYGYTF. CDR3 in DNA: TGTGCCAGCAGCCGACAGGGGACCCTCGCCAACTATGGCTACACCTTC. The rearrangement joins TRBV27 to TRBJ1-2; 8 nucleotides agree with TRBD1. CDR1 is MNHEY and CDR2 is SMNVEV in the germline V gene (reference sequence). This CDR3 is built from 16 residues. V lost 6 bases, J lost 2 bases, and 11 bases stayed unmatched.

This clone showed up just a few times. V gene TRBV20-1 combines with J gene TRBJ1-1; no clear D. Germline lookup yields CDR1 DFQATT and CDR2 SNEGSKA (reference sequence). The CDR3 totals 10 residues. The CDR3 spells CSTRNTEAFF. The CDR3 nucleotides are TGCAGCACAAGGAACACTGAAGCTTTCTTT.

This clone appeared a few times. The V gene is TRBV2, the J gene TRBJ2-4; maybe TRBD1 (6 bases). The V end lost 2 bases, the J end lost 7 bases, and 12 bases lay between the germline ends. There are 14 residues in the CDR3. Germline lookup yields CDR1 SNHLY and CDR2 FYNNEI. The chain's CDR3 is CASSESGATNIQYF. CDR3 nucleotides: TGTGCCAGCAGTGAATCAGGGGCGACTAACATTCAGTACTTC.

The rearrangement joins TRBV15 to TRBJ2-1; D is possibly TRBD1 (5 bases). This CDR3 region has 14 residues. The V end lost 3 bases, the J end lost 8 bases, and 14 bases lay between the germline ends. The germline CDR1 and CDR2 sequences are LNHNV and YYDKDF (reference sequence). The CDR3 sequence: CATSSAARVDEQFF. The CDR3 bases are TGTGCCACCAGCAGCGCAGCCAGGGTCGATGAGCAGTTCTTC.

This clone was recorded a few times. The identical CDR3 is also encoded by other nucleotide sequences in the sample. The rearrangement links TRBV9 to TRBJ2-7, with 8 bases fitting TRBD2. Germline V gene data show CDR1 as SGDLS and CDR2 as YYNGEE. The CDR3 spans 14 residues. J was trimmed by 3 bases and V by 2 bases; bases with no gene match: 4. The DNA for the CDR3 is TGTGCCAGCAGCGTTACTAGCGGAAACTACGAGCAGTACTTC. It specifies CASSVTSGNYEQYF.

The chain combines TRBV19 with TRBJ2-1; D is possibly TRBD1 (5 bases). This CDR3 is built from 15 residues. Per germline, CDR1 LNHDA and CDR2 SQIVND (reference sequence). V lost 5 bases, J lost 5 bases, and 16 bases lay in between. Here the CDR3 DNA reads TGTGCCAGTAGTTCGGCAGGGAACCCCAACAATGAGCAGTTCTTC. Encoded protein: CASSSAGNPNNEQFF. Looking up the rest from reference TRBV19 and TRBJ2-1 gives the full variable domain: DGGITQSPKYLFRKEGQNVTLSCEQNLNHDAMYWYRQDPGQGLRLIYYSQIVNDFQKGDIAEGYSVSREKKESFPLTVTSAQKNPTAFYLCASSSAGNPNNEQFFGPGTRLTVL.

The rearrangement uses TRBV7-2 and TRBJ2-7, with 10 bases matching TRBD2. The V gene end was trimmed by 4 bases and the J gene end by 5 bases; junction bases not matched to a gene: 8. Germline lookup yields CDR1 SGHTA and CDR2 FQGNSA. CDR3 length: 15 amino acids. CDR3 nucleotides: TGTGCCAGCAGCTACCTCCTAGCGGGAGCCAACGAGCAGTACTTC. Translation: CASSYLLAGANEQYF.

V usage is TRBV28 and J usage is TRBJ2-2; D not certain. Trimming left V 4 bases short and J 1 base short, with 4 bases between. CDR1 is MDHEN and CDR2 is SYDVKM in the germline V gene. The CDR3 consists of 13 residues. CDR3 sequence reads: CASSYRNTGELFF. In nucleotides, the CDR3 is TGTGCCAGCAGTTACAGGAACACCGGGGAGCTGTTTTTT.

In DNA form, the CDR3 reads TGTGCCACCAGCAGAGATCTGGCCTCCCAGTACTTC. Protein: CATSRDLASQYF. The rearrangement uses TRBV15 and TRBJ2-5; D is uncertain. Germline CDR1 and CDR2: LNHNV and YYDKDF (reference sequence). The CDR3 extends over 12 amino acids. V lost 0 bases, J lost 9 bases, and 8 bases lay in between.

The rearrangement links TRBV28 to TRBJ2-5; no definite D call. Germline assignment: CDR1 MDHEN and CDR2 SYDVKM. This CDR3 contains 12 residues. Trimming shortened V by 5 bases and J by 7 bases, and 11 bases separated the two germline ends. CDR3: CASSPPGRTQYF. CDR3 bases: TGTGCCAGCAGTCCCCCGGGTCGGACCCAGTACTTC.

This clone was found a few times. The chain employs TRBV19 and TRBJ1-4; D might be TRBD1 (6 bases). The germline gives CDR1 LNHDA, CDR2 SQIVND (reference sequence). CDR3 size: 15 residues. V dropped 5 bases and J dropped 8 bases, with 18 bases sitting between them. The CDR3 sequence is CASSHSRDKKEKLFF. The CDR3 nucleotides are TGTGCCAGTAGTCACTCGAGGGACAAAAAGGAAAAACTGTTTTTT.

In this sample, this clone turned up a few times. The rearrangement joins TRBV28 to TRBJ2-1; 12 nucleotides match TRBD2. Germline CDR1 reads MDHEN; CDR2 reads SYDVKM. This CDR3 has 15 amino acids. J was trimmed by 8 bases and V by 11 bases; bases with no gene match: 13. CDR3 bases: TGTGCCGGGCGACCAGGACTAGCGGGGAATCATGAGCAGTTCTTC. This translates into CAGRPGLAGNHEQFF.

This clone turned up a few times. V usage is TRBV7-9 and J usage is TRBJ2-3; 8 bases match TRBD1. This CDR3 is 14 amino acids long. V lost 6 bases to trimming and J lost 2 bases; unmatched junction nucleotides: 4. Germline loops: CDR1 SEHNR, CDR2 FQNEAQ (reference sequence). CDR3 residues: CASSPGQATDTQYF. CDR3 nucleotide sequence: TGTGCCAGCAGTCCGGGACAGGCCACAGATACGCAGTATTTT.

This chain links TRBV5-1 with TRBJ1-1; D may be TRBD1 (6 bases). Trimming stripped 6 bases from V and 3 bases from J, with 9 bases between. This CDR3 is 12 amino acids long. The germline gives CDR1 SGHRS, CDR2 YFSETQ. CDR3: CASTGDDTEAFF. As DNA, the CDR3 is TGCGCCAGCACAGGGGACGACACTGAAGCTTTCTTT.

The chain carries TRBV28 and TRBJ1-2; no firm D call. The germline V gene has CDR1 MDHEN and CDR2 SYDVKM. The germline V and J ends were trimmed by 3 bases and 8 bases, with 19 bases remaining between them. There are 15 residues in the CDR3. The CDR3, as DNA: TGTGCCAGCAGTTTCTCCCTGTCGCGGGCAGAGGGCTACACCTTC. Translating gives CASSFSLSRAEGYTF.

The V call is TRBV18, the J call TRBJ1-1; possibly TRBD1 for D (6 bases). The germline V gene encodes CDR1 KGHSH and CDR2 LQKENI. The V gene lost 4 bases and the J gene lost 3 bases, with 15 bases spanning the gap. The CDR3 has 15 residues. This CDR3 is CASSLMKQGDTEAFF. CDR3 nucleotides: TGTGCCAGCTCACTAATGAAACAGGGTGACACTGAAGCTTTCTTT.

This clone was found a few times. The chain couples TRBV19 to TRBJ2-5; D possibly corresponds to TRBD1 (6 bases). Germline-derived CDR1 and CDR2 are LNHDA and SQIVND (reference sequence). This CDR3 has 14 amino acids. Trimming pared 10 bases from V and 2 bases from J, leaving 17 bases between. CDR3 residues: CATQPGQPQETQYF. CDR3 DNA: TGTGCCACCCAACCCGGACAGCCTCAAGAGACCCAGTACTTC.

The chain links TRBV13 to TRBJ2-1; 8 nucleotides agree with TRBD2. The germline gives CDR1 PRHDT, CDR2 FYEKMQ (reference sequence). This CDR3 spans 15 amino acids. V shed 1 base and J 1 base; nucleotides not matched to a gene: 0. The CDR3 loop is CASSLAGGSYNEQFF. Here the CDR3 DNA reads TGTGCCAGCAGCTTAGCGGGAGGGTCCTACAATGAGCAGTTCTTC.

This clone was recorded a few times. The gene calls are TRBV9 and TRBJ2-7; TRBD2 matches 10 bases. This CDR3 is built from 14 residues. CDR1 SGDLS and CDR2 YYNGEE come from the germline V gene. With 3 bases clipped from V and 5 bases from J, the junction kept 5 bases outside the gene matches. The CDR3 loop reads CASSGGLARDEQYF. The CDR3 DNA follows: TGTGCCAGCAGCGGGGGACTAGCGAGAGACGAGCAGTACTTC.

The chain joins TRBV30 to TRBJ2-1, with D maybe TRBD2 (5 bases). Germline CDR1 is GTSNPN and CDR2 is SVGIG (reference sequence). The CDR3 is made up of 13 amino acids. V was clipped by 2 bases and J by 14 bases, with 19 bases between them. CDR3 sequence (DNA): TGTGCCTGGAGTAGCAGGCAGCGGACTCCAAAGTTCTTC. Its translation: CAWSSRQRTPKFF.

The chain employs TRBV4-2 and TRBJ1-3; D gene uncertain. The ends were cut back, 0 bases at V and 0 bases at J, with 6 bases in the middle. This CDR3 is built from 15 residues. Germline V gives CDR1 LGHNA, CDR2 YNFKEQ. For the CDR3, the DNA is TGTGCCAGCAGCCAAGATTTAGACTCTGGAAACACCATATATTTT. It codes for CASSQDLDSGNTIYF.

This clone was seen a few times. The V gene is TRBV9, the J gene TRBJ2-5; 9 bases map to TRBD1. The V gene's germline CDR1 is SGDLS and CDR2 YYNGEE. With 4 bases clipped from V and 5 bases from J, the junction kept 6 bases outside the gene matches. The CDR3 totals 14 residues. The CDR3 spells CASSITTGGETQYF. CDR3 bases: TGTGCCAGCAGCATCACGACAGGGGGGGAGACCCAGTACTTC.

The rearrangement uses TRBV6-1 and TRBJ2-2; 9 bases are a match to TRBD1. V was clipped by 6 bases and J by 6 bases; unmatched bases: 8. Germline V CDR1 and CDR2: MNHNS, SASEGT. CDR3 length: 15 residues. The CDR3 sequence is CASSRDRAGSGELFF. The DNA of the CDR3 is TGTGCCAGCAGCAGGGACAGGGCTGGCTCCGGGGAGCTGTTTTTT.